Below, 14 T cell receptor beta chains from the same sample are listed, as sequenced in a study of OX40 agonist ivuxolimab in advanced cancers. Clones were sequenced by immunoSEQ multiplex PCR, and TCRdb holds only the in-frame ones, with some missing. The data show about 48,000 clones, with approximately 84% seen just once and roughly 9.9% held by the top ten. The sample here was CD4+ or CD8+ T cells sorted from blood, taken in a trial of the OX40 agonist ivuxolimab. Receptors were obtained from an adult with an advanced solid tumor such as melanoma, head and neck, liver or kidney cancer.

The chain links TRBV7-9 to TRBJ1-1; D remains ambiguous. The germline V and J ends were trimmed by 2 bases and 5 bases, with 15 bases remaining between them. From germline, CDR1 is SEHNR and CDR2 FQNEAQ (reference sequence). There are 15 residues in the CDR3. CDR3 residues: CASSLRVPFGTEAFF. CDR3 sequence (DNA): TGTGCCAGCAGCTTAAGGGTACCTTTTGGGACTGAAGCTTTCTTT.

The V gene is TRBV9, the J gene TRBJ2-5, with 8 bases lining up with TRBD2. The CDR3 is 14 amino acids. Germline loops: CDR1 SGDLS, CDR2 YYNGEE. With 4 bases clipped from V and 5 bases from J, the junction kept 7 bases outside the gene matches. The CDR3 region has the DNA TGTGCCAGCAGCCCGGGAGGGCCGATGGAGACCCAGTACTTC. The encoded protein is CASSPGGPMETQYF.

The chain's CDR3 is CSVGGGGDEKLFF. As DNA, the CDR3 is TGCAGCGTTGGAGGAGGGGGGGATGAAAAACTGTTTTTT. This chain connects TRBV29-1 to TRBJ1-4, with a possible D match to TRBD1 (6 bases). CDR1 is SQVTM and CDR2 is ANQGSEA in the germline V gene. V lost 4 bases, J lost 6 bases, and 12 bases lay in between. CDR3 length: 13 residues.

The chain is built from TRBV19 and TRBJ1-5; D may be TRBD1 (6 bases). From germline, CDR1 is LNHDA and CDR2 SQIVND (reference sequence). The CDR3 is 16 residues long. Trimming removed 7 bases from V and 2 bases from J, with 18 bases in between. CDR3 amino acids: CASNTPQGWGNQPQHF. The CDR3 region has the DNA TGTGCCAGTAATACCCCACAGGGCTGGGGCAATCAGCCCCAGCATTTT.

J is TRBJ1-5 and V is TRBV6-1; possible D gene TRBD1, 6 bases. V was pared by 1 base and J by 5 bases, with 15 bases between. This CDR3 has 16 residues. Germline-derived CDR1 and CDR2 are MNHNS and SASEGT. The CDR3 loop is CASSEEVRGGYQPQHF. The CDR3 nucleotides are TGTGCCAGCAGTGAAGAAGTCAGGGGAGGGTATCAGCCCCAGCATTTT.

This clone was seen only a few times. This rearrangement joins TRBV28 to TRBJ2-7; D may correspond to TRBD1 or TRBD2 (5 bases each). This CDR3 comprises 14 residues. Germline lookup yields CDR1 MDHEN and CDR2 SYDVKM. Trimming left V 8 bases short and J 2 bases short, with 16 bases between. The CDR3 region is CASHTPGRTYEQYF. The CDR3 DNA follows: TGTGCCAGCCACACACCGGGACGGACCTACGAGCAGTACTTC.

This clone has only a few counts. The chain uses TRBV7-2 and TRBJ1-4; D is unresolved. The CDR3 has 15 residues. V dropped 4 bases and J dropped 0 bases, with 9 bases sitting between them. CDR1 SGHTA and CDR2 FQGNSA come from the germline V gene. The CDR3 DNA sequence: TGTGCCAGCAGCTCAGCGGGGTCAACTAATGAAAAACTGTTTTTT. The encoded protein is CASSSAGSTNEKLFF.

The V and J genes are TRBV6-1 and TRBJ2-5; possibly TRBD2 for D (6 bases). Germline values: CDR1 MNHNS, CDR2 SASEGT. The CDR3 sequence is 15 residues long. Deletions cut 0 bases from V and 2 bases from J, with 10 bases between. CDR3 in DNA: TGTGCCAGCAGTGAAGCTCTGGGGGGTCAAGAGACCCAGTACTTC. Its protein product is CASSEALGGQETQYF.

This clone showed up just once. The CDR3 nucleotides are TGTGCCAGTAGTCTATCTAGCGGGAGAGAGACCCAGTACTTC. It codes for CASSLSSGRETQYF. The J gene is TRBJ2-5, the V gene TRBV19; 10 nucleotides match TRBD2. The junction had 4 bases not matched to a gene; V was cut back by 5 bases and J by 4 bases. The CDR3 extends over 14 amino acids. The germline V gene encodes CDR1 LNHDA and CDR2 SQIVND (reference sequence).

The chain recombines TRBV7-3 with TRBJ1-5; D not certain. CDR1 and CDR2 (germline): SGHTA, FQGTGA. The V end was cut by 2 bases, the J end by 0 bases, with 11 bases between. The CDR3 is 16 amino acids. CDR3 DNA sequence: TGTGCCAGCAGCTTAGGGAGCCGGGCTAGCAATCAGCCCCAGCATTTT. The encoded protein is CASSLGSRASNQPQHF.

The CDR3 DNA reads as TGTGCCACCAAGTCAGGCACGCTCCTGGATACGCAGTATTTT. Protein sequence: CATKSGTLLDTQYF. V and J are TRBV6-1 and TRBJ2-3; D not certain. This CDR3 comprises 14 residues. Germline V gene sequence: CDR1 MNHNS, CDR2 SASEGT. Trimming took 10 bases from V and 6 from J, leaving 20 bases between them.

The gene calls are TRBV7-9 and TRBJ2-5, with D maybe TRBD1 (6 bases). V lost 1 base and J lost 5, with 17 bases in between. CDR3 length: 16 residues. Germline V gives CDR1 SEHNR, CDR2 FQNEAQ (reference sequence). This chain's CDR3 is CASSLEGRRGEETQYF. CDR3 sequence (DNA): TGTGCCAGCAGCTTAGAGGGGCGCAGGGGCGAGGAGACCCAGTACTTC.

This clone was found once. The chain combines TRBV6-5 with TRBJ2-1; D remains ambiguous. Germline CDR1 MNHEY, CDR2 SVGAGI. The CDR3 extends over 11 amino acids. The V and J ends lost 2 bases and 8 bases respectively, with 4 bases between them. The CDR3 DNA sequence: TGTGCCAGCAGTTACGCGGATGAGCAGTTCTTC. This encodes CASSYADEQFF.

The rearrangement joins TRBV27 to TRBJ1-2, with a tentative D call TRBD1 (5 bases). The CDR3 consists of 13 residues. The V end was cut by 4 bases, the J end by 3 bases, with 9 bases between. Germline CDR1 and CDR2: MNHEY and SMNVEV (reference sequence). CDR3 bases: TGTGCCAGCAGTTCGGGACGGGACTATGGCTACACCTTC. Its translation: CASSSGRDYGYTF.